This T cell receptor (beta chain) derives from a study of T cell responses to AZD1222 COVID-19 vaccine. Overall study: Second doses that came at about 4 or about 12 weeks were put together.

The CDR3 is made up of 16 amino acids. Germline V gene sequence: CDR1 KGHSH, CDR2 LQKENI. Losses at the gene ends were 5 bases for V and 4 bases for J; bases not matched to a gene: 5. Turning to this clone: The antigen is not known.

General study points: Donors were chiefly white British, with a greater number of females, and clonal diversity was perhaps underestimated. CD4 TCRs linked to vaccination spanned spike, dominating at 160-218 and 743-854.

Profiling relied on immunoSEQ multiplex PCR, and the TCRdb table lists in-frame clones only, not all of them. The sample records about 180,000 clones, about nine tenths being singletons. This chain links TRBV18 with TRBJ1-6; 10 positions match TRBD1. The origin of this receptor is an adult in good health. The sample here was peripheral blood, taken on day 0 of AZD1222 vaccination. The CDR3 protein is CASSAGQGGYNSPLHF. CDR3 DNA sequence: TGTGCCAGCTCAGCTGGACAGGGGGGATATAATTCACCCCTCCACTTT. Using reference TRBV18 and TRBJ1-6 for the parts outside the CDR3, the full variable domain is NAGVMQNPRHLVRRRGQEARLRCSPMKGHSHVYWYRQLPEEGLKFMVYLQKENIIDESGMPKERFSAEFPKEGPSILRIQQVVRGDSAAYFCASSAGQGGYNSPLHFGNGTRLTVT.